A selection of T cell receptor beta chains follows, all from one sample in a study of CD8+ T cells in alopecia areata. Clones were sequenced by immunoSEQ multiplex PCR, and TCRdb holds only the in-frame ones, with some missing. Of about 190,000 clones listed, about three fifths are singletons. Material: CD4+ T cells sorted from blood, obtained at week 4, from a patient treated with tofacitinib. These receptors came from a human donor with alopecia areata. CDR3s include the opening cysteine and the closing phenylalanine or tryptophan. D genes are given only for firm matches. Size is stated for part of the rows, as once, few or many counts, or as a class when the clone is expanded.

D gene	V gene	J gene	clone size	CDR3 protein	CDR3 DNA
TRBD1	TRBV7-8	TRBJ1-2	.	CASSLFRTGFGGYTF	TGTGCCAGCAGCTTATTTCGGACAGGGTTCGGCGGCTACACCTTC
.	TRBV7-8	TRBJ2-4	.	CASSLDTRDIQYF	TGTGCCAGCAGCCTCGACACCCGCGACATTCAGTACTTC
.	TRBV25-1	TRBJ2-5	.	CASMDETQYF	TGTGCCAGCATGGATGAGACCCAGTACTTC
TRBD2	TRBV27	TRBJ2-5	.	CASSSMGTSGRQTQYF	TGTGCCAGCAGTTCGATGGGGACTAGCGGGAGACAGACCCAGTACTTC
.	TRBV4-1	TRBJ2-6	.	CASSQSSAGANVLTF	TGCGCCAGCAGCCAATCAAGTGCTGGGGCCAACGTCCTGACTTTC
TRBD1	TRBV28	TRBJ1-2	.	CASSLGTGARGYTF	TGTGCCAGCAGTCTCGGGACAGGAGCCCGTGGCTACACCTTC
.	TRBV30	TRBJ2-1	once	CAWNDRARSSYNEQFF	TGTGCCTGGAACGATCGGGCTAGGAGCTCCTACAATGAGCAGTTCTTC
TRBD1	TRBV5-1	TRBJ2-5	.	CASSLVGQGSQETQYF	TGCGCCAGCAGCTTGGTGGGACAGGGGAGCCAAGAGACCCAGTACTTC
.	TRBV7-2	TRBJ2-5	few	CASSLSHGQETQYF	TGTGCCAGCAGCTTAAGCCATGGCCAAGAGACCCAGTACTTC
.	TRBV28	TRBJ2-5	.	CASRTQGFKTQYF	TGTGCCAGCAGGACGCAGGGGTTCAAGACCCAGTACTTC
.	TRBV30	TRBJ2-7	.	CAWSVRGREQYF	TGTGCCTGGAGTGTGAGGGGCAGAGAGCAGTACTTC
.	TRBV30	TRBJ1-2	.	CAWFLTERNYGYTF	TGTGCCTGGTTCCTGACAGAGAGAAACTATGGCTACACCTTC
.	TRBV30	TRBJ1-2	.	CAWSAIPQSGYTF	TGTGCCTGGAGTGCCATCCCACAAAGTGGCTACACCTTC
TRBD1	TRBV7-8	TRBJ2-7	.	CASSLVPGQGYEQYF	TGTGCCAGCAGCTTAGTACCGGGACAGGGCTACGAGCAGTACTTC
.	TRBV20-1	TRBJ2-1	.	CSADRTNEQFF	TGCAGCGCTGACCGGACCAATGAGCAGTTCTTC
TRBD1	TRBV13	TRBJ1-2	.	CASSATGVDYGYTF	TGTGCCAGCAGCGCGACAGGGGTCGACTATGGCTACACCTTC
TRBD2	TRBV28	TRBJ2-3	.	CASTSLGREGLDTQYF	TGTGCCAGCACATCCCTGGGGCGGGAGGGCCTTGATACGCAGTATTTT
.	TRBV29-1	TRBJ1-1	once	CSVSSGADTEAFF	TGCAGCGTTTCTTCGGGTGCGGACACTGAAGCTTTCTTT
.	TRBV28	TRBJ2-3	.	CASSFQNTDTQYF	TGTGCCAGCAGTTTCCAGAACACAGATACGCAGTATTTT
.	TRBV6-5	TRBJ1-3	few	CASRGDISSGNTIYF	TGTGCCAGCAGGGGGGACATAAGCTCTGGAAACACCATATATTTT